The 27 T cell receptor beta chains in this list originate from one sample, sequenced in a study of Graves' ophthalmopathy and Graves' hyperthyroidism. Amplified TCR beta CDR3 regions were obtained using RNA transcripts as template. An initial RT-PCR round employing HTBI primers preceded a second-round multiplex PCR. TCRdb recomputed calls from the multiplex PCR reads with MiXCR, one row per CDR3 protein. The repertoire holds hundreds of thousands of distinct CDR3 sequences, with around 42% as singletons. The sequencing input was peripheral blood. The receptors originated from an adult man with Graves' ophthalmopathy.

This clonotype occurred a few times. CDR3 amino acids: CASTVSGSQNGYTF. The CDR3 DNA sequence: TGTGCCAGCACCGTTAGTGGTTCTCAGAATGGCTACACCTTC. The gene calls are TRBV7-9 and TRBJ1-2; unclear D gene. V lost 7 bases to trimming and J lost 6 bases, with 18 bases between them. The CDR3 consists of 14 residues. Germline assignment: CDR1 SEHNR and CDR2 FQNEAQ (reference sequence).

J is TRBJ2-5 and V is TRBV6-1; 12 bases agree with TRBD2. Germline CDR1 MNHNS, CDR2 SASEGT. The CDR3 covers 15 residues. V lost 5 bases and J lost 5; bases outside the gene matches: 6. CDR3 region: CASSSTSGGTETQYF. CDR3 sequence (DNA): TGTGCCAGCAGTTCCACTAGCGGGGGGACGGAGACCCAGTACTTC.

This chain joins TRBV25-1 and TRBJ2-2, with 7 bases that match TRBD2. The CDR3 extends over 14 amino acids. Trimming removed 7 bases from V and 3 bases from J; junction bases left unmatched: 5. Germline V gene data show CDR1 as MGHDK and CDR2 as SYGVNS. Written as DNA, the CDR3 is TGTGCCAGCAATCGGGGGGTGGACACCGGGGAGCTGTTTTTT. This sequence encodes CASNRGVDTGELFF.

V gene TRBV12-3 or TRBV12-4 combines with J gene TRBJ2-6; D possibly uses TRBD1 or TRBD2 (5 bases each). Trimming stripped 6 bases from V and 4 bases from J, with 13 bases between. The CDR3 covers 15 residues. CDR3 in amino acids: CASSPGPVGANVLTF. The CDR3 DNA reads TGTGCCAGCAGCCCGGGACCGGTCGGGGCCAACGTCCTGACTTTC.

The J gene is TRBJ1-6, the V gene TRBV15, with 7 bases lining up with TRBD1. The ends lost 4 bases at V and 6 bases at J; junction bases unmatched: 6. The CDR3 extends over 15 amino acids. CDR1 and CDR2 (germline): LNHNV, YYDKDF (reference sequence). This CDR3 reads CATSKDRASNSPLHF. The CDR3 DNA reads TGTGCCACCAGCAAAGACAGGGCTAGTAATTCACCCCTCCACTTT.

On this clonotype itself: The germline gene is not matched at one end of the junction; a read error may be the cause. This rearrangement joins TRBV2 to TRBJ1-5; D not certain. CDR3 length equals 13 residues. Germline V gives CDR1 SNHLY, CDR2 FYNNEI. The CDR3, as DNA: TGTGCTAGCAGCTTAGCTTCGGATGCGCCCCAGCATTTT. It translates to CASSLASDAPQHF.

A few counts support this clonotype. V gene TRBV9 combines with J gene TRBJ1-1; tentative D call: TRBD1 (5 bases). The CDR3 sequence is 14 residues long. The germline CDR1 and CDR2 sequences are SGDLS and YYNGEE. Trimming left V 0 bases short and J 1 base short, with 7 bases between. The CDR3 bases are TGTGCCAGCAGCGTAGAAGGGGAGAACACTGAAGCTTTCTTT. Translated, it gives CASSVEGENTEAFF. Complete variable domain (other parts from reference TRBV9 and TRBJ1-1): DSGVTQTPKHLITATGQRVTLRCSPRSGDLSVYWYQQSLDQGLQFLIQYYNGEERAKGNILERFSAQQFPDLHSELNLSSLELGDSALYFCASSVEGENTEAFFGQGTRLTVV.

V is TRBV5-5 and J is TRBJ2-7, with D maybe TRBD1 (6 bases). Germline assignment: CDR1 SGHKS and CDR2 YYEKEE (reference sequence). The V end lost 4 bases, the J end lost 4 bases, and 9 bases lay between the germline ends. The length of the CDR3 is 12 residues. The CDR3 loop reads CASSDQGYEQYF. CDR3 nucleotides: TGTGCCAGCAGCGACCAGGGGTACGAGCAGTACTTC.

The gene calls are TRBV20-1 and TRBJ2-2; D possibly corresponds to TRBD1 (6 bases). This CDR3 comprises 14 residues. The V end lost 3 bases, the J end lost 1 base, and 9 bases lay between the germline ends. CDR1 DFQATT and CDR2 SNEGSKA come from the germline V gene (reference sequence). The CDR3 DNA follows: TGCAGTGCTAGCTACAGGGAGAACACCGGGGAGCTGTTTTTT. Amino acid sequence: CSASYRENTGELFF.

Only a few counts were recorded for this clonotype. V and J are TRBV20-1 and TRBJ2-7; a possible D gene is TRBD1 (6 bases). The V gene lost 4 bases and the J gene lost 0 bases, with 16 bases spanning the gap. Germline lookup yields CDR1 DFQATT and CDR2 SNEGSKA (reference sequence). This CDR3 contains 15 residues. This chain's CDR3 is CSATSIQGPSYEQYF. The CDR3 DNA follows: TGCAGTGCTACATCAATACAGGGACCCTCCTACGAGCAGTACTTC.

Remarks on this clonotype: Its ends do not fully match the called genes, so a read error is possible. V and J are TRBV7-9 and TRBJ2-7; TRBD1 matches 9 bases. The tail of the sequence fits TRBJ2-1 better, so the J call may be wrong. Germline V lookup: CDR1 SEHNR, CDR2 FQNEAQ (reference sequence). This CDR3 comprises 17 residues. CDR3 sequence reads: CASSLAQGQGRYNEQFF. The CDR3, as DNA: TGCGCCAGCAGCTTGGCCCAGGGACAGGGACGATACAATGAGCAGTTCTTC.

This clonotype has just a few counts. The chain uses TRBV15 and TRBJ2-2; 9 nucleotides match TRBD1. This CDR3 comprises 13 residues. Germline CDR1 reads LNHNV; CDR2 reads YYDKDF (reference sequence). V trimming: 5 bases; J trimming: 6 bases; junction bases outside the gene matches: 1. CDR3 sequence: CATSWTGAGELFF. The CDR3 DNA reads TGTGCCACCAGCTGGACAGGGGCCGGGGAGCTGTTTTTT.

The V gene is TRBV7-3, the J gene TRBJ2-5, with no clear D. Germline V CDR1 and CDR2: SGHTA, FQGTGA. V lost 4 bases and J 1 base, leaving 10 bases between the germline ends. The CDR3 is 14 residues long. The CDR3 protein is CASSSHGPQETQYF. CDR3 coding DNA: TGTGCCAGCAGCTCACATGGCCCCCAAGAGACCCAGTACTTC.

The CDR3 DNA sequence: TGCAGCGCGCAACAGGGGGACGGAGGTGAAGCTTTCTTT. It specifies CSAQQGDGGEAFF. This chain uses TRBV29-1 with TRBJ1-1, with 8 bases lining up with TRBD1. This CDR3 is built from 13 residues. Germline values: CDR1 SQVTM, CDR2 ANQGSEA. The V and J ends lost 7 bases and 7 bases, in that order; junction bases with no gene match: 11.

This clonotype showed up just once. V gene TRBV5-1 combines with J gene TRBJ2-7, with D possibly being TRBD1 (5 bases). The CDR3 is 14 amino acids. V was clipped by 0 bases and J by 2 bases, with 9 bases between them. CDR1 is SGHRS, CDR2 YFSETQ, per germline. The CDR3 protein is CASSLEDNPYEQYF. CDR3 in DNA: TGCGCCAGCAGCTTGGAGGACAACCCCTACGAGCAGTACTTC.

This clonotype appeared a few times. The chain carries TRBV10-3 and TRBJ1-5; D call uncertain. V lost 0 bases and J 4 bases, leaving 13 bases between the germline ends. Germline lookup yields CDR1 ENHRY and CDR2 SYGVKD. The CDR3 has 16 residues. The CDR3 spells CAISESPYGRNQPQHF. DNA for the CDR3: TGTGCCATCAGTGAGTCACCCTACGGACGGAATCAGCCCCAGCATTTT.

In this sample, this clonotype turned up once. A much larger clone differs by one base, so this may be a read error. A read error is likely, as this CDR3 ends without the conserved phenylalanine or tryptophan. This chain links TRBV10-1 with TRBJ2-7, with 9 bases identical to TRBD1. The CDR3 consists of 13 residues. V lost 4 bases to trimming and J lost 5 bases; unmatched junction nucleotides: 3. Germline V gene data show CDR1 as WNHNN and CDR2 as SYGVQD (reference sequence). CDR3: CASSARTGDEQYS. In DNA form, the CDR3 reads TGCGCCAGCAGTGCAAGGACAGGGGACGAGCAGTACTCC.

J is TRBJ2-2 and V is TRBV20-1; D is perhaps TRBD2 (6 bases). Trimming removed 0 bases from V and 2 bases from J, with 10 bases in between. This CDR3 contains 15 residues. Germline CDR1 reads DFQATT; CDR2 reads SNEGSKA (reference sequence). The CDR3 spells CSARDWGLNTGELFF. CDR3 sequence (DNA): TGCAGTGCTAGAGATTGGGGACTTAACACCGGGGAGCTGTTTTTT.

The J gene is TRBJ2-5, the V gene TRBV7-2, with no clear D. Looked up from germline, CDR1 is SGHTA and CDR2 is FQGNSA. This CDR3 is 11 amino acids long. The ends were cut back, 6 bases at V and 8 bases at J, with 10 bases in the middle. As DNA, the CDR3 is TGTGCCAGCAGTTCCCTCCGAACCCAGTACTTC. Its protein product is CASSSLRTQYF. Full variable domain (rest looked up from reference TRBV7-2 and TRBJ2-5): GAGVSQSPSNKVTEKGKDVELRCDPISGHTALYWYRQSLGQGLEFLIYFQGNSAPDKSGLPSDRFSAERTGGSVSTLTIQRTQQEDSAVYLCASSSLRTQYFGPGTRLLVL.

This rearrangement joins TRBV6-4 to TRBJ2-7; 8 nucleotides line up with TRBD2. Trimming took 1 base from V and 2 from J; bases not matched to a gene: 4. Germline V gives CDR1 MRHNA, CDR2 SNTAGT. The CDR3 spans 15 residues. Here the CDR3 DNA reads TGTGCCAGCAGTGACTACCTAGCGGGTCCCTACGAGCAGTACTTC. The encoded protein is CASSDYLAGPYEQYF.

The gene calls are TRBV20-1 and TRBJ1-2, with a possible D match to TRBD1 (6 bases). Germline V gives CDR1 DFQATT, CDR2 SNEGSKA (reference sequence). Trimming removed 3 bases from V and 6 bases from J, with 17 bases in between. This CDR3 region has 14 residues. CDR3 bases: TGCAGTGCTAGCGAGGGCGGGGGGGCTAATGGCTACACCTTC. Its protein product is CSASEGGGANGYTF.

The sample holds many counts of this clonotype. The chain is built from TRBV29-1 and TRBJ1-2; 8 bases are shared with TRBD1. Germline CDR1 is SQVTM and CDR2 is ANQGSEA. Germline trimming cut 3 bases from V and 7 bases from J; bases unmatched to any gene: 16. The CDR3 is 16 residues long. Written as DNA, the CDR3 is TGCAGCGTTGATCACGCTGCTGCACAGGGGGTTAGTGGCTACACCTTC. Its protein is CSVDHAAAQGVSGYTF.

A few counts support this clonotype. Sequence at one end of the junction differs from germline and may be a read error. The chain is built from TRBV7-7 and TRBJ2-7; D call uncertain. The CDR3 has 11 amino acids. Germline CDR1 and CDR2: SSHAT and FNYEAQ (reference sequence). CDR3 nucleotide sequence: TGTGCTAGCAGCTTTGGGGTCGAGCAGTACTTC. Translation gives CASSFGVEQYF.

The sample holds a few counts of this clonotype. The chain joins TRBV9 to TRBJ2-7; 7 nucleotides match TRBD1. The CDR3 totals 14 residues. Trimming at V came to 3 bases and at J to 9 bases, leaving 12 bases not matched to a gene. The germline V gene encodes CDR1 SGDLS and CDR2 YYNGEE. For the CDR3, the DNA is TGTGCCAGCAGCGCCCAAAGGACAGGAGGAGTGCAGTACTTC. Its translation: CASSAQRTGGVQYF.

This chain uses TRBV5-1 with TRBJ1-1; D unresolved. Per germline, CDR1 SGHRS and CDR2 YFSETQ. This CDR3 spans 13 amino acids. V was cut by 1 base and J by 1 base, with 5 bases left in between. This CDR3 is CASSLQQNTEAFF. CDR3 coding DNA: TGCGCCAGCAGCTTGCAACAGAACACTGAAGCTTTCTTT.

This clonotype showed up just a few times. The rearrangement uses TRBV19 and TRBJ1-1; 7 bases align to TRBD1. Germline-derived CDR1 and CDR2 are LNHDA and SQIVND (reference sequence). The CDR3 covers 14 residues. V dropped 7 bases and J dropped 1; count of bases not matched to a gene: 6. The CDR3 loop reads CASNMGQRNTEAFF. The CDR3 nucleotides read TGTGCCAGTAATATGGGACAGAGGAACACTGAAGCTTTCTTT.

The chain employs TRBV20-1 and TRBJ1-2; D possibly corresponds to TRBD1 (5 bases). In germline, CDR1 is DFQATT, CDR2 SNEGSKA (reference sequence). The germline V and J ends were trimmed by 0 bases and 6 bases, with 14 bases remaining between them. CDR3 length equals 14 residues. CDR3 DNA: TGCAGTGCTAGAGATAAGGGAACAGGAGATGGCTACACCTTC. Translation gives CSARDKGTGDGYTF.